The 23 T cell receptor beta chains reported below all come from one sample, sequenced in a study of T cell responses to AZD1222 COVID-19 vaccine. Assay used: immunoSEQ multiplex PCR; TCRdb lists only in-frame clones, some missing. The sample carries about 94,000 clones, nearly 90% recorded once. The source was peripheral blood, collected on day 0 of AZD1222 vaccination. Receptors originate from an adult in good health.

This chain joins TRBV5-4 and TRBJ1-2; no clear D. This CDR3 is 14 amino acids long. Germline V CDR1 and CDR2: SGHNT, YYREEE (reference sequence). Deletions cut 4 bases from V and 4 bases from J, with 14 bases between. The CDR3 DNA follows: TGTGCCAGCAGCACACGGACGGAATTCTATGGCTACACCTTC. Its translation: CASSTRTEFYGYTF.

This clone was counted a single time. This chain connects TRBV6-5 to TRBJ1-6; D unresolved. The V gene lost 5 bases and the J gene lost 8 bases, with 10 bases spanning the gap. Germline lookup yields CDR1 MNHEY and CDR2 SVGAGI. CDR3 length: 13 amino acids. The CDR3 region has the DNA TGTGCCAGCAGTCGGGGTACAGATTCACCCCTCCACTTT. Residues: CASSRGTDSPLHF.

This chain uses TRBV27 with TRBJ2-1, with TRBD1 identical over 7 bases. Germline V gene lookup returns CDR1 MNHEY and CDR2 SMNVEV (reference sequence). V was pared by 5 bases and J by 8 bases, with 6 bases of the junction left unmatched. This CDR3 is built from 13 residues. CDR3 in amino acids: CASSLGQADEQFF. CDR3 nucleotides: TGTGCCAGCAGTCTTGGACAGGCCGATGAGCAGTTCTTC.

The rearrangement links TRBV29-1 to TRBJ2-1; D perhaps matches TRBD2 (5 bases). The CDR3 is made up of 14 amino acids. The V end lost 5 bases, the J end lost 8 bases, and 19 bases lay between the germline ends. From germline, CDR1 is SQVTM and CDR2 ANQGSEA. This CDR3 reads CSVMRVSGVDEQFF. In nucleotides, the CDR3 is TGCAGCGTTATGAGGGTATCTGGGGTCGATGAGCAGTTCTTC.

This clone was observed once. The J gene is TRBJ1-1, the V gene TRBV21-1; the table's D call, TRBD1, has no DNA check behind it. TRBV21-1 is noted as a pseudogene. CDR3 size: 16 residues. In DNA form, the CDR3 reads TGTGCCAGCAGCAAATTCTCACCAGGCTTGAACACTGAAGCTTTCTTT. This gives the protein CASSKFSPGLNTEAFF.

V gene TRBV19 combines with J gene TRBJ2-3; TRBD1 matches 8 bases. V gave up 5 bases and J gave up 1 base; unmatched junction bases: 5. Germline V CDR1 and CDR2: LNHDA, SQIVND (reference sequence). The length of the CDR3 is 15 residues. This CDR3 is CASSQGARGTDTQYF. The CDR3 nucleotides read TGTGCCAGTAGTCAGGGGGCGCGGGGCACAGATACGCAGTATTTT.

The gene calls are TRBV7-2 and TRBJ2-1; tentatively, D is TRBD1 or TRBD2 (5 bases each). The CDR3 has 15 amino acids. Germline V lookup: CDR1 SGHTA, CDR2 FQGNSA. V dropped 3 bases and J dropped 10 bases, with 19 bases sitting between them. For the CDR3, the DNA is TGTGCCAGCAGCTTCGTAGCCTCCGGGGCGAGAGAGCAGTTCTTC. This sequence encodes CASSFVASGAREQFF.

This chain uses TRBV4-1 with TRBJ1-4; the D is unclear. The germline V gene has CDR1 MGHRA and CDR2 YSYEKL. The CDR3 consists of 18 residues. Trimming cost V 1 base and J 0 bases, with 15 bases left between them. CDR3 amino acids: CASSQVGRGTATNEKLFF. The CDR3 nucleotides read TGCGCCAGCAGCCAAGTAGGTCGGGGAACCGCAACTAATGAAAAACTGTTTTTT.

This chain connects TRBV28 to TRBJ2-7; TRBD1 might be the D (5 bases). The CDR3 runs 14 residues. CDR1 is MDHEN, CDR2 SYDVKM, per germline. The ends were cut back, 2 bases at V and 7 bases at J, with 15 bases in the middle. The CDR3 DNA is TGTGCCAGCAGTTTAAGCCCAGGGCTGGGTGAGCAGTACTTC. Translated, it gives CASSLSPGLGEQYF. The full variable domain, with the rest looked up from reference TRBV28 and TRBJ2-7, is DVKVTQSSRYLVKRTGEKVFLECVQDMDHENMFWYRQDPGLGLRLIYFSYDVKMKEKGDIPEGYSVSREKKERFSLILESASTNQTSMYLCASSLSPGLGEQYFGPGTRLTVT.

This rearrangement joins TRBV11-2 to TRBJ1-2; D possibly corresponds to TRBD1 (6 bases). Germline CDR1 SGHAT, CDR2 FQNNGV. The CDR3 runs 15 residues. V was trimmed by 2 bases and J by 2 bases, leaving 12 bases between them. The CDR3 DNA follows: TGTGCCAGCAGCTTAAACCCGGGGGCAAACTATGGCTACACCTTC. Amino acid sequence: CASSLNPGANYGYTF.

The chain carries TRBV2 and TRBJ1-5; 8 positions agree with TRBD1. The CDR3 is 16 residues long. From germline, CDR1 is SNHLY and CDR2 FYNNEI. Unmatched junction bases numbered 6, after V lost 4 bases and J lost 1 base. CDR3 in DNA: TGTGCCAGCAGTGTTCAGGGGGCGACGAGCAATCAGCCCCAGCATTTT. Amino acids: CASSVQGATSNQPQHF.

V and J are TRBV7-6 and TRBJ2-7, with D possibly being TRBD1 (6 bases). Germline CDR1 and CDR2: SGHVS and FNYEAQ. V was shortened by 1 base and J by 0 bases, with 10 bases between the two germline ends. The CDR3 runs to 15 residues. The DNA of the CDR3 is TGTGCCAGCAGCTTAGTGTCAGGGGACTCCTACGAGCAGTACTTC. Translation: CASSLVSGDSYEQYF.

The genes are TRBV14 and TRBJ1-1; weak D call: TRBD1 (5 bases). The germline V gene has CDR1 SGHDN and CDR2 FVKESK. This CDR3 has 14 residues. V lost 4 bases and J lost 2, with 11 bases in between. The CDR3 nucleotides are TGTGCCAGCAGCCTCTCCGGGGCCAACACTGAAGCTTTCTTT. Translated, it gives CASSLSGANTEAFF. The entire variable domain, with the rest obtained from reference TRBV14 and TRBJ1-1, is as follows: EAGVTQFPSHSVIEKGQTVTLRCDPISGHDNLYWYRRVMGKEIKFLLHFVKESKQDESGMPNNRFLAERTGGTYSTLKVQPAELEDSGVYFCASSLSGANTEAFFGQGTRLTVV.

The rearrangement joins TRBV18 to TRBJ2-3; a possible D gene is TRBD2 (6 bases). Per germline, CDR1 KGHSH and CDR2 LQKENI. The CDR3 length is 14 residues. The V and J ends lost 3 bases and 2 bases respectively, with 9 bases between them. CDR3 sequence reads: CASSPTDYTDTQYF. The CDR3, as DNA: TGTGCCAGCTCACCCACGGACTACACAGATACGCAGTATTTT.

The V gene is TRBV5-1, the J gene TRBJ2-5, with 11 bases identical to TRBD1. The CDR3 sequence is 15 residues long. J lost 5 bases, V lost 4 bases, and 7 bases had no gene match. The germline V gene has CDR1 SGHRS and CDR2 YFSETQ. The CDR3 coding sequence is TGCGCCAGCAGCATCGGGACAGGGGGATACGAGACCCAGTACTTC. As protein: CASSIGTGGYETQYF. The full variable domain, in which reference TRBV5-1 and TRBJ2-5 provide the parts outside the CDR3, is KAGVTQTPRYLIKTRGQQVTLSCSPISGHRSVSWYQQTPGQGLQFLFEYFSETQRNKGNFPGRFSGRQFSNSRSEMNVSTLELGDSALYLCASSIGTGGYETQYFGPGTRLLVL.

The gene calls are TRBV19 and TRBJ2-1, with 8 bases fitting TRBD2. Germline-derived CDR1 and CDR2 are LNHDA and SQIVND (reference sequence). J lost 4 bases, V lost 6 bases, and 11 bases had no gene match. The CDR3 is 16 residues long. CDR3 nucleotide sequence: TGTGCCAGTAGCTTCCTCGGAGCTAGCGGGTACAATGAGCAGTTCTTC. It translates to CASSFLGASGYNEQFF.

The chain joins TRBV5-1 to TRBJ2-3; 10 bases line up with TRBD2. Germline V gene data show CDR1 as SGHRS and CDR2 as YFSETQ. This CDR3 region has 16 residues. V gave up 0 bases and J gave up 2 bases; unmatched junction bases: 3. The CDR3 here is CASSLELAGDTDTQYF. DNA for the CDR3: TGCGCCAGCAGCTTGGAGCTAGCGGGAGACACAGATACGCAGTATTTT.

This rearrangement joins TRBV20-1 to TRBJ2-5, with 11 nucleotides matching TRBD2. This CDR3 has 16 residues. V gave up 3 bases and J gave up 5 bases; unmatched junction bases: 11. Germline loops: CDR1 DFQATT, CDR2 SNEGSKA (reference sequence). Here the CDR3 reads CSASWELAGGGETQYF. CDR3 nucleotides: TGCAGTGCTAGTTGGGAGCTAGCGGGGGGAGGGGAGACCCAGTACTTC.

The chain is built from TRBV30 and TRBJ1-2, with 7 bases lining up with TRBD1. The ends lost 5 bases at V and 1 base at J; junction bases unmatched: 7. The CDR3 extends over 14 amino acids. Germline lookup yields CDR1 GTSNPN and CDR2 SVGIG (reference sequence). CDR3 sequence reads: CAWGTGTVNYGYTF. Here the CDR3 DNA reads TGTGCCTGGGGGACCGGGACAGTTAACTATGGCTACACCTTC.

CDR3 sequence reads: CSVVVQGGSYEQYF. The CDR3 nucleotides are TGCAGCGTTGTGGTCCAGGGTGGCTCCTACGAGCAGTACTTC. The chain recombines TRBV29-1 with TRBJ2-7; D is possibly TRBD1 (5 bases). The germline V gene encodes CDR1 SQVTM and CDR2 ANQGSEA. V was cut by 4 bases and J by 0 bases, with 13 bases left in between. The CDR3 loop spans 14 amino acids.

CDR3 amino acids: CASRARDRDQPQHF. CDR3 in DNA: TGCGCCAGCAGAGCCCGGGACAGAGATCAGCCCCAGCATTTT. The chain is built from TRBV10-1 and TRBJ1-5; 7 bases map to TRBD1. V lost 6 bases and J lost 5; bases outside the gene matches: 7. Germline values: CDR1 WNHNN, CDR2 SYGVQD (reference sequence). The CDR3 covers 14 residues.

This rearrangement joins TRBV5-6 to TRBJ2-7; 8 bases fit TRBD2. The CDR3 consists of 14 residues. J lost 2 bases, V lost 4 bases, and 5 bases had no gene match. The germline gives CDR1 SGHDT, CDR2 YYEEEE. CDR3 in amino acids: CASSQGLAAYEQYF. For the CDR3, the DNA is TGTGCCAGCAGCCAAGGACTAGCAGCCTACGAGCAGTACTTC.

The V and J genes are TRBV3-1 (or the pseudogene TRBV3-2) and TRBJ2-5, with D unclear. Trimming took off 0 bases at V and 1 base at J, with 12 bases between the two ends. Germline V gene sequence: CDR1 LGHDT, CDR2 YNNKEL (reference sequence). The CDR3 contains 16 residues. CDR3 nucleotides: TGTGCCAGCAGCCAAGATGCTGCAACCTCCCAAGAGACCCAGTACTTC. It is translated as CASSQDAATSQETQYF.